A few counts support the clone carrying this T cell receptor beta chain. This record belongs to a study of blood T cells in healthy people across ages. Combining a sample-barcoded 5' primer with a J-beta primer mix, a second PCR ran for about 7 to 11 cycles. TCRdb ran MiXCR on the 5' RACE reads and lists one entry per CDR3 protein. The profile shows over 1,500,000 distinct CDR3 sequences, 35% to 50% of them singletons. After removal of 5 bases from V and 7 bases from J, the junction contained 5 bases not matched to a gene. The CDR3 has 13 residues. Germline lookup yields CDR1 DFQATT and CDR2 SNEGSKA (reference sequence). Collection of roughly 9.6 milliliters of peripheral blood was performed for each donor. Isolation per sample recovered at least 7 million PBMCs. Samples each had at least 5.5 micrograms of total RNA extracted.

This sequence was found in a human donor in good health. Sequenced: blood. This chain connects TRBV20-1 to TRBJ1-4, with 9 bases aligning to TRBD1. CDR3 residues: CSAPRQGVEKLFF. The DNA of the CDR3 is TGCAGTGCTCCACGACAGGGGGTTGAAAAACTGTTTTTT.